The present T cell receptor beta chain was sequenced within a study of cytomegalovirus exposure and HLA in healthy donors. Study at large: Per a later analysis, the approximately 600 first-cohort and some 110 validation repertoires shared one platform. General study points: In a later analysis, first-cohort TCR clusters were found to tend to co-occur in the 100 to 150 validation repertoires. The dataset shows that most TCR sequences were rare, while some public TCRs occurred in many donors.

Some clones are missing from TCRdb's copy, which holds only in-frame ones; the method was immunoSEQ multiplex PCR. Here the sample spans 38,000 or so clones, 85% to 95% being singletons. The study drew the donors from its roughly 110-subject validation cohort, separate from the approximately 700-subject first cohort. With 1 base removed from V and 0 bases from J, the gap between germline ends came to 10 bases. Germline V gene lookup returns CDR1 SGHRS and CDR2 YFSETQ. There are 15 residues in the CDR3. Notes on this clone: Its antigen remains unknown.

What was sequenced was PBMCs. This sequence originates from a man between 18 and 29 years old in good health and CMV-seronegative. This chain links TRBV5-1 with TRBJ1-2; D is uncertain. The CDR3 is CASSLLSQTNYGYTF. The CDR3 region has the DNA TGCGCCAGCAGCTTGCTTTCGCAGACTAACTATGGCTACACCTTC.